The following is a T cell receptor beta chain sequence with its context. This clone's antigen is unknown. It has no much larger one-base neighbor in the sample; base qualities were not kept. The germline V gene (reference sequence) sets CDR1 to LNHDA and CDR2 to SQIVND. Inclusive of the bounding cysteine and phenylalanine, the CDR3 is 12 residues long. The CDR3 DNA has 36 bases and is translated from base 1. The data are from a study of T cell changes during pregnancy in multiple sclerosis (dated by TCRdb to between 2017 and 2020). Regarding the complete study: The study looked at changes in the T cell repertoire across pregnancy in women with multiple sclerosis.

The library came from the immunoSEQ multiplex PCR assay. What TCRdb holds here is the immuneACCESS table cut down to in-frame rearrangements. Part of the clones is not present; checked against another copy, under half of the missing clones reflect an unresolved V gene, and the others are unexplained. The sample table shows roughly 46,000 clones, and more than 85% are seen once. Of the sample, roughly 2.2% is held by the ten largest clones. This receptor was identified in a female donor with multiple sclerosis, enrolled in a pregnancy study. Sequences were derived from peripheral blood, sampled in the third trimester of pregnancy. The rearranged chain carries TRBV19 and TRBJ1-1, with a weak D call of TRBD1 (6 bases match). The DNA sequence is given as TGTTTGAGGGGGGGGATGAACACTGAAGCTTTCTTT. Its translation is CLRGGMNTEAFF.